A single sample gave rise to the 15 T cell receptor beta chains below, sequenced in a study of CD4+ T cells in melanoma. The table came from immunoSEQ multiplex PCR; TCRdb's copy has only in-frame clones and leaves some out. The table has about 7,100 clones, around half seen once. The sequencing input was cells from a culture (not recorded whether cultured in vitro). The receptors were sampled from a human donor with melanoma.

The chain employs TRBV19 and TRBJ1-2; perhaps TRBD1 as D (6 bases). Germline-derived CDR1 and CDR2 are LNHDA and SQIVND (reference sequence). CDR3 size: 12 residues. Trimming cost V 2 bases and J 5 bases, with 6 bases left between them. The CDR3 DNA sequence: TGTGCCAGTAGTATACAGGGGTATGGCTACACCTTC. It codes for CASSIQGYGYTF.

V usage is TRBV5-1 and J usage is TRBJ2-7, with 8 bases matching TRBD1. J gave up 1 base and V 4 bases, and 10 bases lay outside the gene matches. In germline, CDR1 is SGHRS, CDR2 YFSETQ. This CDR3 contains 16 residues. The CDR3 nucleotides read TGCGCCAGCAGCCGAAGCCGGGACAGGCTTTCCTACGAGCAGTACTTC. This translates into CASSRSRDRLSYEQYF.

There are a few counts of this clone. The chain recombines TRBV2 with TRBJ1-2; tentatively, D is TRBD1 (6 bases). CDR3 length equals 16 residues. Germline loops: CDR1 SNHLY, CDR2 FYNNEI. The ends were cut back, 3 bases at V and 4 bases at J, with 18 bases in the middle. The CDR3, as DNA: TGTGCCAGCAGTGATCGGCTAAGCAAACAGGGCTATGGCTACACCTTC. It specifies CASSDRLSKQGYGYTF.

V gene TRBV7-3 combines with J gene TRBJ2-1; 11 bases line up with TRBD1. V was pared by 5 bases and J by 6 bases, with 3 bases of the junction left unmatched. The CDR3 has 14 residues. Per germline, CDR1 SGHTA and CDR2 FQGTGA. This chain's CDR3 is CASSPGTGGNEQFF. The DNA of the CDR3 is TGTGCCAGCAGCCCGGGGACAGGGGGCAATGAGCAGTTCTTC.

This clone is deemed medium-sized. V and J are TRBV2 and TRBJ2-1; perhaps TRBD1 as D (5 bases). Germline loops: CDR1 SNHLY, CDR2 FYNNEI. This CDR3 region has 13 residues. Between the trimmed V and J ends, which lost 6 bases and 8 bases, there was a span of 14 bases. The CDR3 loop is CASRGAVVDEQFF. The CDR3, as DNA: TGTGCCAGCAGAGGGGCCGTCGTCGATGAGCAGTTCTTC.

The chain carries TRBV5-1 and TRBJ2-7; maybe TRBD1 (5 bases). With 2 bases removed from V and 2 bases from J, the gap between germline ends came to 14 bases. Germline CDR1 SGHRS, CDR2 YFSETQ. This CDR3 is built from 15 residues. CDR3: CASSLSGSTPYEQYF. In DNA form, the CDR3 reads TGCGCCAGCAGCTTATCAGGGTCAACCCCCTACGAGCAGTACTTC.

The rearrangement links TRBV2 to TRBJ1-1, with 7 nucleotides matching TRBD1. V dropped 8 bases and J dropped 4; count of bases not matched to a gene: 7. CDR3 length equals 13 residues. The germline V gene encodes CDR1 SNHLY and CDR2 FYNNEI. CDR3 bases: TGTGCCAGCGAGACAGGGACGGCCACTGAAGCTTTCTTT. Translated, it gives CASETGTATEAFF. Full variable domain (outside the CDR3, taken from reference TRBV2 and TRBJ1-1): EPEVTQTPSHQVTQMGQEVILRCVPISNHLYFYWYRQILGQKVEFLVSFYNNEISEKSEIFDDQFSVERPDGSNFTLKIRSTKLEDSAMYFCASETGTATEAFFGQGTRLTVV.

The chain employs TRBV5-1 and TRBJ1-2; D gene unclear. V was cut by 5 bases and J by 4 bases, with 15 bases left in between. The CDR3 length is 14 residues. Germline assignment: CDR1 SGHRS and CDR2 YFSETQ. The CDR3 DNA reads as TGCGCCAGCAGATACACTACAGACTCCTATGGCTACACCTTC. Its translation is CASRYTTDSYGYTF.

The chain uses TRBV9 and TRBJ1-1; D gene unclear. Trimming took 4 bases from V and 6 from J, leaving 16 bases between them. The CDR3 contains 14 residues. Per the germline V gene, CDR1 is SGDLS and CDR2 is YYNGEE. CDR3 loop: CASSTRPERAEAFF. CDR3 nucleotide sequence: TGTGCCAGCAGCACGCGCCCCGAACGGGCTGAAGCTTTCTTT.

This clone was counted between two and nine times. The chain uses TRBV5-4 and TRBJ1-2; tentatively, D is TRBD1 (6 bases). The CDR3 is 17 amino acids. Trimming shortened V by 0 bases and J by 0 bases, and 15 bases separated the two germline ends. Germline V lookup: CDR1 SGHNT, CDR2 YYREEE (reference sequence). The CDR3 loop is CASSLALRTAPNYGYTF. The CDR3 DNA reads TGTGCCAGCAGCTTGGCCTTACGGACAGCACCTAACTATGGCTACACCTTC.

The chain links TRBV5-1 to TRBJ1-1; D unresolved. The germline CDR1 and CDR2 sequences are SGHRS and YFSETQ. There are 14 residues in the CDR3. Trimming cost V 2 bases and J 1 base, with 9 bases left between them. Written as DNA, the CDR3 is TGCGCCAGCAGCTTCACCTCTACGAACACTGAAGCTTTCTTT. Translating it yields CASSFTSTNTEAFF.

The genes are TRBV7-8 and TRBJ1-1, with D perhaps TRBD1 (5 bases). Germline V gives CDR1 SGHVS, CDR2 FQNEAQ. V lost 5 bases and J lost 5, with 15 bases in between. There are 14 residues in the CDR3. DNA of the CDR3: TGTGCCAGCAGCGTGGGACCTGAGACGACTGAAGCTTTCTTT. Its translation: CASSVGPETTEAFF.

The V and J genes are TRBV29-1 and TRBJ1-4; 12 bases agree with TRBD1. Germline loops: CDR1 SQVTM, CDR2 ANQGSEA. The CDR3 covers 13 residues. Trimming cost V 4 bases and J 9 bases; bases outside gene matches: 3. The CDR3 DNA reads TGCAGCGTTGTCGGGACAGGGGGCAAAAAACTGTTTTTT. Translation: CSVVGTGGKKLFF. Full variable domain (rest looked up from reference TRBV29-1 and TRBJ1-4): SAVISQKPSRDICQRGTSLTIQCQVDSQVTMMFWYRQQPGQSLTLIATANQGSEATYESGFVIDKFPISRPNLTFSTLTVSNMSPEDSSIYLCSVVGTGGKKLFFGSGTQLSVL.

The rearrangement uses TRBV4-1 and TRBJ1-3, with D unclear. CDR3 length equals 14 residues. CDR1 is MGHRA, CDR2 YSYEKL, per germline. With 1 base removed from V and 0 bases from J, the gap between germline ends came to 4 bases. The CDR3 nucleotides are TGCGCCAGCAGCCAAGGTAACTCTGGAAACACCATATATTTT. It is translated as CASSQGNSGNTIYF.

The V call is TRBV5-1, the J call TRBJ2-2; 7 positions agree with TRBD2. Germline V gene sequence: CDR1 SGHRS, CDR2 YFSETQ. V shed 3 bases, J shed 4 bases, and the junction held 6 bases outside the gene matches. CDR3 length: 15 residues. CDR3 nucleotides: TGCGCCAGCAGCTCCTGGGACTATCTCACCGGGGAGCTGTTTTTT. Its translation is CASSSWDYLTGELFF.